The 20 T cell receptor beta chains below come from one sample, sequenced in a study of T cells after yellow fever vaccination. TCRdb processed the 5' RACE reads anew with MiXCR; each CDR3 protein has one entry. This sample yields more than 350,000 distinct CDR3 sequences, of which approximately 10% are seen a single time; roughly a sixth belongs to the top ten. Sequencing used PBMCs, obtained on the day of the first yellow fever vaccination. Every receptor here comes from a man aged 18 to 30 who received the YFV17D yellow fever vaccine.

This clonotype was observed a handful of times. This chain connects TRBV7-3 to TRBJ2-1, with 8 bases that match TRBD2. V dropped 3 bases and J dropped 10; count of bases not matched to a gene: 5. This CDR3 has 13 residues. Germline V gene sequence: CDR1 SGHTA, CDR2 FQGTGA. DNA of the CDR3: TGTGCCAGCAGCTTTACCCGGACTAGCGAGCAGTTCTTC. Translating it yields CASSFTRTSEQFF.

CDR3 in DNA: TGTGCCAGCAAGACAGGGAGTGACGGCTACACCTTC. Its translation is CASKTGSDGYTF. V usage is TRBV7-2 and J usage is TRBJ1-2; 7 bases agree with TRBD1. The trim removed 7 bases at V and 8 bases at J, leaving 7 bases unmatched. The CDR3 length is 12 residues. Germline V gene data show CDR1 as SGHTA and CDR2 as FQGNSA.

This clonotype was seen at least ten times. The rearrangement uses TRBV11-2 and TRBJ2-3; possible D gene TRBD1, 5 bases. V was pared by 6 bases and J by 9 bases, with 13 bases between. The CDR3 totals 12 residues. Germline values: CDR1 SGHAT, CDR2 FQNNGV. The chain's CDR3 is CASRSEGVTQYF. The CDR3 bases are TGTGCCAGCAGGTCTGAAGGGGTCACGCAGTATTTT. Full variable domain (rest looked up from reference TRBV11-2 and TRBJ2-3): EAGVAQSPRYKIIEKRQSVAFWCNPISGHATLYWYQQILGQGPKLLIQFQNNGVVDDSQLPKDRFSAERLKGVDSTLKIQPAKLEDSAVYLCASRSEGVTQYFGPGTRLTVL.

J is TRBJ2-3 and V is TRBV7-2; D gene uncertain. CDR3 length: 13 residues. The V and J ends lost 6 bases and 2 bases respectively, with 9 bases between them. Germline V gives CDR1 SGHTA, CDR2 FQGNSA. This CDR3 is CASSKDFTDTQYF. CDR3 nucleotide sequence: TGTGCCAGCAGTAAAGACTTCACAGATACGCAGTATTTT.

The rearrangement links TRBV5-1 to TRBJ1-1; 10 bases map to TRBD1. Germline CDR1 reads SGHRS; CDR2 reads YFSETQ. CDR3 size: 15 residues. The trim removed 4 bases at V and 5 bases at J, leaving 8 bases unmatched. In nucleotides, the CDR3 is TGCGCCAGCAGCATAATTCCGGGACAGGGGACTGAAGCTTTCTTT. Translating it yields CASSIIPGQGTEAFF.

Ten or more counts support this clonotype. This chain links TRBV15 with TRBJ1-4; 7 bases match TRBD1. The CDR3 runs to 17 residues. The ends lost 5 bases at V and 0 bases at J; junction bases unmatched: 9. The germline CDR1 and CDR2 sequences are LNHNV and YYDKDF (reference sequence). CDR3 DNA sequence: TGTGCCACCAGCCTCTCGACAGGGATAGCAACTAATGAAAAACTGTTTTTT. Translated, it gives CATSLSTGIATNEKLFF.

This clonotype was observed many times. The chain couples TRBV5-1 to TRBJ2-1; D not resolved. The CDR3 length is 15 residues. CDR1 is SGHRS, CDR2 YFSETQ, per germline. The V gene lost 0 bases and the J gene lost 5 bases, with 12 bases spanning the gap. The CDR3 DNA is TGCGCCAGCAGCTTGGGGGTAGGAGTTAACAATGAGCAGTTCTTC. Protein sequence: CASSLGVGVNNEQFF.

There are a few counts of this clonotype. The gene calls are TRBV6-1 and TRBJ2-7; the match to TRBD2 covers 10 bases. From germline, CDR1 is MNHNS and CDR2 SASEGT. The CDR3 has 15 residues. V was clipped by 6 bases and J by 1 base; unmatched bases: 6. The CDR3 loop is CASRPTSGESYEQYF. DNA of the CDR3: TGTGCCAGCAGACCTACTAGCGGGGAATCCTACGAGCAGTACTTC.

The gene calls are TRBV7-2 and TRBJ2-5, with D possibly matching TRBD2 (5 bases). The CDR3 length is 14 residues. Germline CDR1 SGHTA, CDR2 FQGNSA. V was cut by 0 bases and J by 5 bases, with 10 bases left in between. DNA for the CDR3: TGTGCCAGCAGCTTAGCAGGGAGCCGGGAGACCCAGTACTTC. Protein sequence: CASSLAGSRETQYF.

The genes are TRBV6-1 and TRBJ1-2; D unresolved. Trimming took off 0 bases at V and 3 bases at J, with 11 bases between the two ends. Germline-derived CDR1 and CDR2 are MNHNS and SASEGT. This CDR3 is 15 amino acids long. The CDR3 protein is CASSEALAGYYGYTF. CDR3 DNA sequence: TGTGCCAGCAGTGAAGCGCTCGCCGGATACTATGGCTACACCTTC.

This clonotype was picked up a small number of times. This chain connects TRBV9 to TRBJ2-7, with D unresolved. Germline loops: CDR1 SGDLS, CDR2 YYNGEE. V was pared by 0 bases and J by 7 bases, with 11 bases between. The CDR3 runs 13 residues. DNA for the CDR3: TGTGCCAGCAGCGTAGCTCCTCTCCAGGAGCAGTACTTC. Its protein product is CASSVAPLQEQYF.

This clonotype was counted only a few times. This rearrangement joins TRBV4-3 to TRBJ1-5; 10 nucleotides line up with TRBD1. The CDR3 is 15 residues long. V gave up 4 bases and J gave up 6 bases; unmatched junction bases: 6. CDR1 and CDR2 from the germline V gene are LGHNA and YSLEER. CDR3 coding DNA: TGCGCCAGCAGCCTTGGGACAGGGGACGGTCAGCCCCAGCATTTT. It is translated as CASSLGTGDGQPQHF.

This CDR3 is CSARWSTGEQYF. In nucleotides, the CDR3 is TGCAGTGCTAGATGGTCGACAGGGGAGCAGTACTTC. The chain combines TRBV20-1 with TRBJ2-7, with TRBD1 matching 7 bases. Germline V gene sequence: CDR1 DFQATT, CDR2 SNEGSKA (reference sequence). The CDR3 totals 12 residues. Trimming cost V 2 bases and J 7 bases; bases outside gene matches: 5.

In the case of this clonotype: One end of the junction fails to match germline, which may point to a read error. The chain uses TRBV5-1 and TRBJ2-3; D is undetermined. Per germline, CDR1 SGHRS and CDR2 YFSETQ. There are 14 residues in the CDR3. For the CDR3, the DNA is TGCGCCAGCAGGTTGGGATTAAGCACAGATACGCAGTATTTT. This sequence encodes CASRLGLSTDTQYF.

In this sample, this clonotype turned up a few times. The genes are TRBV5-4 and TRBJ2-7, with D tentatively TRBD1 or TRBD2 (5 bases each). The CDR3 is 13 amino acids. V dropped 5 bases and J dropped 7 bases, with 16 bases sitting between them. The germline V gene has CDR1 SGHNT and CDR2 YYREEE (reference sequence). CDR3 DNA: TGTGCCAGCAGACTGACCCGGGACGGGGAGCAGTACGTC. Translated, it gives CASRLTRDGEQYV.

This clonotype was counted ten times or more. The V call is TRBV20-1, the J call TRBJ2-7; 8 nucleotides line up with TRBD2. The germline V gene has CDR1 DFQATT and CDR2 SNEGSKA (reference sequence). V trimming: 3 bases; J trimming: 3 bases; junction bases outside the gene matches: 10. The CDR3 runs 15 residues. The CDR3 region is CSASLFSGGSYEQYF. Here the CDR3 DNA reads TGCAGTGCTAGTCTCTTCAGCGGGGGAAGCTACGAGCAGTACTTC.

CDR3 sequence: CASARSGTPTGELFF. CDR3 in DNA: TGTGCCAGCGCCCGTTCCGGGACTCCGACCGGGGAGCTGTTTTTT. The V and J genes are TRBV2 and TRBJ2-2, with a possible D match to TRBD2 (6 bases). The germline gives CDR1 SNHLY, CDR2 FYNNEI. V was trimmed by 8 bases and J by 5 bases, leaving 18 bases between them. The CDR3 runs 15 residues.

The V gene is TRBV9, the J gene TRBJ2-3, with 9 bases fitting TRBD1. Germline V CDR1 and CDR2: SGDLS, YYNGEE. Trimming took 4 bases from V and 5 from J; bases not matched to a gene: 11. This CDR3 has 16 residues. The CDR3 spells CASSKQGAYSKDTQYF. CDR3 in DNA: TGTGCCAGCAGCAAACAGGGGGCGTATTCCAAAGATACGCAGTATTTT.

V and J are TRBV9 and TRBJ2-7, with a tentative D call TRBD2 (6 bases). Germline V gives CDR1 SGDLS, CDR2 YYNGEE. This CDR3 comprises 13 residues. V dropped 8 bases and J dropped 7 bases, with 19 bases sitting between them. For the CDR3, the DNA is TGTGCCAGTCCGGGACTGAGACATCAGGAGCAGTACTTC. Residues: CASPGLRHQEQYF.

This clonotype showed up many times. The rearrangement joins TRBV5-1 to TRBJ1-1; D perhaps matches TRBD1 (5 bases). Between the trimmed V and J ends, which lost 0 bases and 1 base, there was a span of 7 bases. From germline, CDR1 is SGHRS and CDR2 YFSETQ. The CDR3 is made up of 14 amino acids. The CDR3 reads CASSLAGWNTEAFF. CDR3 in DNA: TGCGCCAGCAGCTTGGCAGGGTGGAACACTGAAGCTTTCTTT.